Each of the 29 T cell receptor beta chains below was sequenced from the same sample in a study of glioma-infiltrating T cells. TCR alpha and beta CDR3 regions were amplified from RNA using iRepertoire nested multiplex PCR. TCRdb reprocessed the multiplex PCR reads via MiXCR and lists one record per CDR3 protein. Among 150,000 or so distinct CDR3 sequences listed, 35% to 50% were seen once. Material for sequencing was glioma tissue, nonneoplastic brain tissue, or PBMCs (not recorded which). All receptors derive from a human donor with low-grade glioma or glioblastoma, undergoing nonglioma brain surgery, or in good health (not recorded which).

The sample holds one count of this clonotype. It may be a read error: a sequence one base away is much more abundant. This sequence joins TRBV25-1 and TRBJ1-1; no reliable D call. The V end lost 5 bases, the J end lost 0 bases, and 13 bases lay between the germline ends. The CDR3 loop spans 15 amino acids. In germline, CDR1 is MGHDK, CDR2 SYGVNS. This CDR3 reads CASSHVGYLNTEAFF. In nucleotides, the CDR3 is TGTGCCAGCAGTCATGTAGGATATCTGAACACTGAAGCTTTCTTT.

The J gene is TRBJ2-1, the V gene TRBV27; TRBD1 aligns across 9 bases. CDR1 and CDR2 from the germline V gene are MNHEY and SMNVEV (reference sequence). The length of the CDR3 is 16 residues. V was clipped by 5 bases and J by 8 bases; unmatched bases: 13. CDR3 amino acids: CASSPAGTGPTDEQFF. The CDR3 DNA reads as TGTGCCAGCAGTCCAGCCGGGACAGGGCCTACCGATGAGCAGTTCTTC.

The chain employs TRBV20-1 and TRBJ2-1; 8 bases are shared with TRBD1. V was clipped by 2 bases and J by 9 bases; unmatched bases: 6. The CDR3 has 13 amino acids. Per the germline V gene, CDR1 is DFQATT and CDR2 is SNEGSKA (reference sequence). CDR3 amino acids: CSARTSTGGEQFF. As DNA, the CDR3 is TGCAGTGCTAGAACCTCCACAGGGGGTGAGCAGTTCTTC.

To note about this clonotype: A clone one base away is much larger, so this may be a read error. V and J are TRBV6-2 or TRBV6-3 and TRBJ2-1, with D perhaps TRBD1 or TRBD2 (5 bases each). The germline gives CDR1 MNHEY, CDR2 SVGEGT. The CDR3 extends over 17 amino acids. With 5 bases removed from V and 5 bases from J, the gap between germline ends came to 22 bases. CDR3 DNA: TGTGCCAGCAGTGATACTCCTATCGGGGCGCCTAACAATGAGCAGTTCTTC. Its protein product is CASSDTPIGAPNNEQFF.

This clonotype showed up just a few times. The chain links TRBV4-1 to TRBJ2-3; maybe TRBD2 (5 bases). The CDR3 sequence is 15 residues long. The V and J ends lost 1 base and 0 bases respectively, with 8 bases between them. Germline V gene sequence: CDR1 MGHRA, CDR2 YSYEKL. CDR3 residues: CASSQVRGSTDTQYF. DNA for the CDR3: TGCGCCAGCAGCCAAGTACGCGGGAGCACAGATACGCAGTATTTT.

CDR3: CASSLGTGGEAFF. CDR3 sequence (DNA): TGCGCCAGCAGCTTGGGGACAGGGGGTGAAGCTTTCTTT. The rearrangement links TRBV5-1 to TRBJ1-1; 10 nucleotides align to TRBD1. V lost 0 bases to trimming and J lost 7 bases; unmatched junction nucleotides: 0. This CDR3 is 13 amino acids long. From germline, CDR1 is SGHRS and CDR2 YFSETQ.

This clonotype occurred a few times. The chain has TRBV6-2 or TRBV6-3 and TRBJ1-2, with D maybe TRBD1 (5 bases). The V end was cut by 5 bases, the J end by 2 bases, with 12 bases between. Germline loops: CDR1 MNHEY, CDR2 SVGEGT. This CDR3 is 14 amino acids long. As DNA, the CDR3 is TGTGCCAGCAGTACCCAGGGTCGGAACTATGGCTACACCTTC. As protein: CASSTQGRNYGYTF.

The chain combines TRBV20-1 with TRBJ2-7, with D maybe TRBD2 (6 bases). This CDR3 contains 15 residues. CDR1 DFQATT and CDR2 SNEGSKA come from the germline V gene (reference sequence). V shed 6 bases and J shed 2 bases, with 20 bases lying between them. CDR3 in DNA: TGCAGTGCAAACCCCACTAGCTGGGCTGCCTACGAGCAGTACTTC. Translation gives CSANPTSWAAYEQYF.

This clonotype was seen a few times. The V call is TRBV28, the J call TRBJ2-1, with TRBD2 matching over 11 bases. The germline V gene has CDR1 MDHEN and CDR2 SYDVKM. V lost 4 bases and J lost 5; bases outside the gene matches: 1. The CDR3 covers 14 residues. DNA of the CDR3: TGTGCCAGCAGTTCGGGACTAGCGGACAATGAGCAGTTCTTC. Translating it yields CASSSGLADNEQFF.

The rearrangement joins TRBV18 to TRBJ1-1; no clear D. From germline, CDR1 is KGHSH and CDR2 LQKENI. V was clipped by 0 bases and J by 0 bases, with 5 bases between them. The CDR3 runs to 14 residues. The CDR3 is CASSPPTVNTEAFF. Written as DNA, the CDR3 is TGTGCCAGCTCACCACCAACAGTGAACACTGAAGCTTTCTTT.

Many counts were recorded for this clonotype. The chain couples TRBV6-1 to TRBJ1-2; 9 bases are shared with TRBD1. The CDR3 extends over 13 amino acids. Germline CDR1 is MNHNS and CDR2 is SASEGT. V dropped 5 bases and J dropped 3; count of bases not matched to a gene: 1. The CDR3 loop is CASSRTGDYGYTF. As DNA, the CDR3 is TGTGCCAGCAGTCGGACAGGGGACTATGGCTACACCTTC.

This sequence joins TRBV6-9 and TRBJ2-7; 9 bases align to TRBD1. Germline CDR1 is MNHGY and CDR2 is SVAAGI. The CDR3 contains 18 residues. Germline trimming cut 3 bases from V and 0 bases from J; bases unmatched to any gene: 12. The CDR3: CASSYSKRQGEASYEQYF. The CDR3 region has the DNA TGTGCCAGCAGTTACTCGAAGAGACAGGGGGAGGCCTCCTACGAGCAGTACTTC.

This clonotype has only a few counts. The chain is built from TRBV25-1 and TRBJ1-4, with D perhaps TRBD1 (6 bases). The CDR3 is 13 amino acids. V gave up 7 bases and J gave up 7 bases, with 13 bases separating them. Germline CDR1 is MGHDK and CDR2 is SYGVNS. As DNA, the CDR3 is TGTGCCAGCAAGGGGGGTAGTGGTGAAAAACTGTTTTTT. As protein: CASKGGSGEKLFF.

This CDR3 reads CASSQRTSGREEQFF. CDR3 bases: TGTGCCAGCAGCCAACGCACTAGCGGGAGAGAGGAGCAGTTCTTC. The chain combines TRBV14 with TRBJ2-1; 11 nucleotides line up with TRBD2. Trimming cost V 2 bases and J 10 bases; bases outside gene matches: 7. This CDR3 comprises 15 residues. Germline V gives CDR1 SGHDN, CDR2 FVKESK.

The CDR3 spells CSASHTGTDTQYF. The CDR3 DNA reads TGCAGTGCTAGTCATACGGGCACAGATACGCAGTATTTT. This chain uses TRBV20-1 with TRBJ2-3; D gene unclear. Germline assignment: CDR1 DFQATT and CDR2 SNEGSKA (reference sequence). The CDR3 contains 13 residues. The ends were cut back, 3 bases at V and 1 base at J, with 8 bases in the middle.

V is TRBV20-1 and J is TRBJ2-1; the D is unclear. Per germline, CDR1 DFQATT and CDR2 SNEGSKA (reference sequence). V lost 5 bases and J 8 bases, leaving 19 bases between the germline ends. This CDR3 contains 14 residues. In DNA form, the CDR3 reads TGCAGTGCTCTTAGCCAGAACCGGAAGGATGAGCAGTTCTTC. This codes for CSALSQNRKDEQFF.

V is TRBV28 and J is TRBJ1-2; D is possibly TRBD1 (5 bases). Germline V gene sequence: CDR1 MDHEN, CDR2 SYDVKM. Trimming removed 5 bases at V and 6 bases at J, with 28 bases between. The CDR3 has 18 residues. The CDR3 bases are TGTGCCAGCAGTATTTCAGGGTTAAGAAGTGGATTTAAGGATGGCTACACCTTC. It is translated as CASSISGLRSGFKDGYTF.

Remarks on this clonotype: Relative to the germline gene, one junction end is altered; a read error may explain this. This rearrangement joins TRBV7-2 to TRBJ2-5, with TRBD2 as a possible D gene (5 bases). The CDR3 is 12 amino acids. Germline V gene data show CDR1 as SGHTA and CDR2 as FQGNSA. The CDR3 sequence is CASSSTGETQYF. CDR3 sequence (DNA): TGTGCCAGCAGCTCCACTGGGGAGACCCAATACTTC.

This rearrangement joins TRBV28 to TRBJ2-3; tentatively, D is TRBD2 (6 bases). The germline gives CDR1 MDHEN, CDR2 SYDVKM. The CDR3 spans 14 residues. Trimming pared 4 bases from V and 5 bases from J, leaving 13 bases between. The CDR3 bases are TGTGCCAGCAGTTCAGGAGGGCCTGGAGATACGCAGTATTTT. This sequence encodes CASSSGGPGDTQYF. The whole variable domain, remainder taken from reference TRBV28 and TRBJ2-3, is DVKVTQSSRYLVKRTGEKVFLECVQDMDHENMFWYRQDPGLGLRLIYFSYDVKMKEKGDIPEGYSVSREKKERFSLILESASTNQTSMYLCASSSGGPGDTQYFGPGTRLTVL.

The chain links TRBV19 to TRBJ2-1; TRBD1 might be the D (7 bases). The CDR3 loop spans 16 amino acids. The germline gives CDR1 LNHDA, CDR2 SQIVND (reference sequence). V gave up 3 bases and J gave up 7 bases, with 19 bases separating them. This chain's CDR3 is CASSIRRGLVSNEQFF. The CDR3 nucleotides read TGTGCCAGTAGTATTCGGAGGGGGCTCGTTTCAAATGAGCAGTTCTTC.

This clonotype has at least ten counts. The genes are TRBV27 and TRBJ2-7, with unresolved D. V lost 7 bases to trimming and J lost 2 bases, with 15 bases between them. Germline values: CDR1 MNHEY, CDR2 SMNVEV (reference sequence). This CDR3 has 14 amino acids. The CDR3 region has the DNA TGTGCCAGCAAGTCGGGCCGTAGCCCCTACGAGCAGTACTTC. Its translation is CASKSGRSPYEQYF.

This clonotype was detected only a few times. The chain links TRBV7-2 to TRBJ2-1; D is ambiguous. This CDR3 is 14 amino acids long. The V end was cut by 5 bases, the J end by 8 bases, with 16 bases between. From germline, CDR1 is SGHTA and CDR2 FQGNSA. CDR3 amino acids: CASSPGTPLDEQFF. CDR3 DNA: TGTGCCAGCAGCCCCGGTACCCCTTTGGATGAGCAGTTCTTC.

The V call is TRBV12-3 or TRBV12-4, the J call TRBJ2-7, with 8 nucleotides matching TRBD2. The J segment lost 3 bases and the V segment lost 7 bases, leaving 8 bases of the junction unmatched. This CDR3 comprises 14 residues. In DNA form, the CDR3 reads TGTGCCAGCACCCTCGGCGGGGGGCGCTACGAGCAGTACTTC. Its protein product is CASTLGGGRYEQYF.

This chain uses TRBV27 with TRBJ2-2, with D unresolved. CDR3 length: 13 amino acids. V was pared by 2 bases and J by 6 bases, with 7 bases between. Germline V gene sequence: CDR1 MNHEY, CDR2 SMNVEV (reference sequence). CDR3 region: CASSLAGSGELFF. The CDR3 DNA reads TGTGCCAGCAGTTTAGCTGGATCCGGGGAGCTGTTTTTT.

This clonotype was counted a few times. This chain joins TRBV20-1 and TRBJ1-1; D remains unclear. Germline assignment: CDR1 DFQATT and CDR2 SNEGSKA (reference sequence). With 4 bases removed from V and 5 bases from J, the gap between germline ends came to 14 bases. The CDR3 extends over 13 amino acids. The CDR3 DNA is TGCAGTGCTAAACAAGGTTTAGGGACTGAAGCTTTCTTT. It translates to CSAKQGLGTEAFF.

This sequence joins TRBV19 and TRBJ1-4, with TRBD1 identical over 7 bases. Looked up from germline, CDR1 is LNHDA and CDR2 is SQIVND (reference sequence). This CDR3 is 13 amino acids long. With 6 bases clipped from V and 12 bases from J, the junction kept 10 bases outside the gene matches. CDR3 DNA: TGTGCCAGTAGCCCTACAGGGGCCGAAGAACTGTTTTTT. Amino acid sequence: CASSPTGAEELFF.

The DNA of the CDR3 is TGCAGTGCTAGAGACTGGCACCCCGAAGCTTTCTTT. This codes for CSARDWHPEAFF. The chain is built from TRBV20-1 and TRBJ1-1; D not certain. The CDR3 totals 12 residues. The ends were cut back, 0 bases at V and 8 bases at J, with 10 bases in the middle. Germline CDR1 and CDR2: DFQATT and SNEGSKA (reference sequence).

The chain links TRBV6-6 to TRBJ2-5, with a possible D match to TRBD2 (6 bases). The CDR3 extends over 14 amino acids. V was shortened by 1 base and J by 3 bases, with 9 bases between the two germline ends. Germline V CDR1 and CDR2: MNHNY, SVGAGI (reference sequence). CDR3 loop: CASSYLPGEETQYF. As DNA, the CDR3 is TGTGCCAGCAGTTACTTGCCGGGAGAAGAGACCCAGTACTTC.

This chain joins TRBV6-2 or TRBV6-3 and TRBJ2-2; D possibly corresponds to TRBD2 (5 bases). Trimming shortened V by 2 bases and J by 6 bases, and 13 bases separated the two germline ends. The V gene's germline CDR1 is MNHEY and CDR2 SVGEGT. The CDR3 covers 15 residues. The CDR3 bases are TGTGCCAGCAGTTACCGGAGAGGGCGAGCCGGGGAGCTGTTTTTT. Protein product: CASSYRRGRAGELFF.